The 10 T cell receptor beta chains in this list originate from one sample, sequenced in a study of vaccination effects on CD4 cells after COVID-19. The repertoire was sequenced with immunoSEQ multiplex PCR; TCRdb's copy has only in-frame clones and lacks some. The sample holds some 68,000 clones, approximately 70% seen once. No antigen is known for these receptors. Using viral peptide pools, the ViraFEST assay grew out antigen-specific CD4+ T cells prior to sequencing. Culture proceeded for nine to ten days, and CD4+ T cells were then isolated. None of these healthy vaccinees had been infected with SARS-CoV-2 before vaccination. The sample was CD4+ T cells from PBMCs cultured with HCoV-OC43 spike peptides, taken before COVID-19 vaccination. The sample's subset: HCoV-OC43 spike overlapping peptide pool stimulation. These receptors were taken from a human donor who received a COVID-19 vaccine.

The V gene is TRBV19, the J gene TRBJ1-1; D remains ambiguous. From germline, CDR1 is LNHDA and CDR2 SQIVND (reference sequence). CDR3 size: 12 residues. The V end lost 7 bases, the J end lost 2 bases, and 8 bases lay between the germline ends. In DNA, the CDR3 is TGTGCCAGTAAGCAGCAAAACACTGAAGCTTTCTTT. Amino acid sequence: CASKQQNTEAFF.

The table lists this clone with a few counts. J is TRBJ1-1 and V is TRBV24-1; D not resolved. The CDR3 is 13 residues long. The germline V and J ends were trimmed by 5 bases and 2 bases, with 8 bases remaining between them. Germline V CDR1 and CDR2: KGHDR, SFDVKD. CDR3 residues: CATSVNSNTEAFF. In DNA, the CDR3 is TGTGCCACCAGTGTGAATAGTAACACTGAAGCTTTCTTT.

The V and J genes are TRBV9 and TRBJ2-1; maybe TRBD2 (5 bases). Trimming removed 0 bases at V and 2 bases at J, with 12 bases between. The V gene's germline CDR1 is SGDLS and CDR2 YYNGEE. This CDR3 is 16 amino acids long. The CDR3: CASSVDPGVTYNEQFF. DNA of the CDR3: TGTGCCAGCAGCGTAGATCCCGGGGTAACCTACAATGAGCAGTTCTTC.

V is TRBV7-6 and J is TRBJ1-3, with a possible D match to TRBD1 (5 bases). The CDR3 loop spans 16 amino acids. Germline loops: CDR1 SGHVS, CDR2 FNYEAQ. Trimming took 4 bases from V and 0 from J, leaving 13 bases between them. The CDR3 DNA reads as TGTGCCAGCAGCTCTTGGACGGGACTCTCTGGAAACACCATATATTTT. As protein: CASSSWTGLSGNTIYF. The entire variable domain, with the rest obtained from reference TRBV7-6 and TRBJ1-3, is as follows: GAGVSQSPRYKVTKRGQDVALRCDPISGHVSLYWYRQALGQGPEFLTYFNYEAQQDKSGLPNDRFSAERPEGSISTLTIQRTEQRDSAMYRCASSSWTGLSGNTIYFGEGSWLTVV.

The chain recombines TRBV6-5 with TRBJ1-2, with 7 bases that match TRBD1. The CDR3 runs to 12 residues. Germline V gene data show CDR1 as MNHEY and CDR2 as SVGAGI. V lost 10 bases to trimming and J lost 3 bases; unmatched junction nucleotides: 5. The CDR3 is CATQGGHYGYTF. The CDR3 DNA is TGTGCCACCCAGGGGGGACACTATGGCTACACCTTC.

The rearrangement joins TRBV2 to TRBJ2-5, with D uncertain. CDR3 length: 14 residues. Germline lookup yields CDR1 SNHLY and CDR2 FYNNEI. The germline V and J ends were trimmed by 7 bases and 3 bases, with 15 bases remaining between them. For the CDR3, the DNA is TGTGCCAGCAACACTTGGGCAAATGAAGAGACCCAGTACTTC. Translation: CASNTWANEETQYF. The full variable domain, completed using reference TRBV2 and TRBJ2-5, is EPEVTQTPSHQVTQMGQEVILRCVPISNHLYFYWYRQILGQKVEFLVSFYNNEISEKSEIFDDQFSVERPDGSNFTLKIRSTKLEDSAMYFCASNTWANEETQYFGPGTRLLVL.

CDR3 bases: TGTGCCAGCATCTTGGACGGTGAAGACACTGAAGCTTTCTTT. Protein product: CASILDGEDTEAFF. This sequence joins TRBV2 and TRBJ1-1; D is uncertain. The V end was cut by 7 bases, the J end by 3 bases, with 15 bases between. CDR1 SNHLY and CDR2 FYNNEI come from the germline V gene. This CDR3 has 14 residues.

The J gene is TRBJ1-4, the V gene TRBV6-1; D gene uncertain. CDR3 size: 14 residues. V was trimmed by 2 bases and J by 6 bases, leaving 10 bases between them. Looked up from germline, CDR1 is MNHNS and CDR2 is SASEGT. The CDR3 sequence is CASSELGVDEKLFF. DNA of the CDR3: TGTGCCAGCAGTGAACTCGGGGTTGATGAAAAACTGTTTTTT.

The chain employs TRBV6-5 and TRBJ1-1; 8 bases are shared with TRBD1. This CDR3 has 15 amino acids. V lost 0 bases and J lost 4; bases outside the gene matches: 4. CDR1 and CDR2 (germline): MNHEY, SVGAGI. This CDR3 is CASSYSGQGLTEAFF. For the CDR3, the DNA is TGTGCCAGCAGTTACTCTGGACAGGGACTCACTGAAGCTTTCTTT.

V and J are TRBV2 and TRBJ2-7, with D maybe TRBD2 (6 bases). V was clipped by 4 bases and J by 2 bases, with 9 bases between them. Germline lookup yields CDR1 SNHLY and CDR2 FYNNEI. CDR3 size: 13 residues. The CDR3 bases are TGTGCCAGCAGTGTGGAGCGGGCCTACGAGCAGTACGTC. The encoded protein is CASSVERAYEQYV.